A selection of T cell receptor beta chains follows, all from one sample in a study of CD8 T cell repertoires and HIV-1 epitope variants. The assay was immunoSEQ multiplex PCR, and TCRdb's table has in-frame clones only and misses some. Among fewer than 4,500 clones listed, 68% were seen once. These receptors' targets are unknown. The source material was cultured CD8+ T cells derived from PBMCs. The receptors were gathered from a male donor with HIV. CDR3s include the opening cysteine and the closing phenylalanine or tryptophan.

cdr3_aa: CASRRDNSYEQYF
v_call: TRBV10-1

cdr3_aa: CASSTQAADSPLHF
v_call: TRBV9

cdr3_aa: CASSAQGGTGELFF
v_call: TRBV6-5

cdr3_aa: CASSIDLDRYYEQYF
v_call: TRBV19

cdr3_aa: CASSEPALNEQFF
v_call: TRBV6-1

cdr3_aa: CASSPVSGQQETQYF
v_call: TRBV5-1

cdr3_aa: CASSVGDQSYEQYF
v_call: TRBV9

cdr3_aa: CASSSTSQGREKLFF
v_call: TRBV28

cdr3_aa: CASSLFQGPYEQYF
v_call: TRBV27

cdr3_aa: CASSLGQGAYNEQFF
v_call: TRBV11-1

cdr3_aa: CASSSTSTSGDTDTQYF
v_call: TRBV27

cdr3_aa: CASSFRGETGELFF
v_call: TRBV11-3

cdr3_aa: CASSVLAGTDTQYF
v_call: TRBV5-1

cdr3_aa: CASSQDAGGYNQPQHF
v_call: TRBV4-3